This T cell receptor beta chain was recorded in a study of blood T cell repertoires in COVID-19 (dated by TCRdb to between 2020 and 2021). Regarding the complete study: Samples covering the acute and convalescent phases of COVID-19 were provided by collaborators in the United States, Italy and Spain. HLA class I and class II types, where available, came from metadata supplied by the sample provider rather than from assay-based typing. The material from the prospective study consisted of cDNA or gDNA derived from T cells, B-cell-depleted T cells, or PBMCs. The sample metadata nearly always contained a de-identified subject ID, COVID-19 status, age in years and sex. The dataset comprised deeply sampled blood TCRbeta repertoires from subjects exposed to, actively infected with, or recovered from COVID-19. The samples were drawn from the first 160 participants of the ongoing ImmuneRACE study and from 950 to 1,500 subjects provided by 6 global collaborators. A freely available public database, intended as a resource for researchers studying the immune response to SARS-CoV-2, is where the repertoires were released.

Beyond this particular receptor, the publication reports: The quantity of clinical and demographic metadata differed by source and by participant and was supplied without curation.

Trimming costs V 5 bases and J 4 bases, and their ends lie 7 bases apart. Via the germline V gene, CDR1 is SGHVS and CDR2 FQNEAQ. From the cysteine up to the phenylalanine, the CDR3 has a length of 12 residues. Only the CDR3 DNA stays, 36 bases, in frame from base 1. Regarding this clone: Its antigen is currently not known. No base quality information exists; no much larger clone differs at one position.

At one collaborating source in Seattle, patients were enrolled during active infection and were followed longitudinally through the course of disease. Whole blood was collected in K2EDTA tubes by collaborating institutions according to the institutions' own protocols. For TCRbeta analysis, collaborator samples were shipped as frozen whole blood, as isolated PBMCs, or as DNA extracted from either sample type. The immunoSEQ Assay, a bias-controlled multiplex PCR, was used to amplify TCRbeta CDR3 regions from genomic DNA. The study's own analysis went as follows. The number of nucleated cells in each sample was estimated from the amplification of reference gene primers within the assay. To quantify the absolute abundance of each unique TCRbeta CDR3 rearrangement, sequence reads were collapsed and filtered. For each sample, productive Simpson clonality was calculated by taking the square root of Simpson's diversity index across productive rearrangements. The source is immuneACCESS, and TCRdb retained only in-frame sequences with V and J called. Part of the clones is not carried over; for the studies checked, unresolved V genes explain less than half of this, and the remainder is unexplained. The DNA gave D and trimming, while V, J and clone size come from that table. The sample table holds hundreds of thousands of clones, of which about 91% were seen once. Of the sample, 0.75% to 0.9% falls within the top ten clones.

In this chain, TRBV7-8 is recombined with TRBJ2-3; the D gene identity is not certain. The sequenced sample consisted of peripheral blood. The receptor's source is a man between 18 and 29 years old with COVID-19, enrolled during active disease. The CDR3 loop reads CASSASADTQYF. In nucleotides, the sequence is TGTGCCAGCAGCGCAAGCGCAGATACGCAGTATTTT.